This T cell receptor (beta chain) was captured in a study of blood T cell repertoires in COVID-19. Study summary: PBMCs, B-cell-depleted T cells, or T cells were the source of the cDNA or gDNA that made up the material.

Trimming removed 2 bases from V and 3 bases from J, with 11 bases in between. The germline V gene has CDR1 SGHVS and CDR2 FNYEAQ. CDR3 size: 15 residues. TCRdb's copy holds only in-frame clones and misses some; the assay was immunoSEQ multiplex PCR. This sample has 100,000 to 150,000 clones, with about 85% found just once. The sample was peripheral blood. The receptor was isolated from a man aged 35-49 years with active or convalescent COVID-19. The gene calls are TRBV7-6 and TRBJ1-5; weak D call: TRBD1 (6 bases). The CDR3 here is CASSLQTGLNQPQHF. The CDR3 DNA reads TGTGCCAGCAGCTTACAAACAGGGCTCAATCAGCCCCAGCATTTT.